The 7 T cell receptor beta chains given below trace back to one sample, sequenced in a study of blood T cell repertoires in COVID-19. Produced via immunoSEQ multiplex PCR; TCRdb's table is partial and in-frame only. The sample lists around 70,000 clones; around three quarters were seen once. Sequenced: peripheral blood. All receptors come from a man aged 60 to 75 with active or convalescent COVID-19.

The chain recombines TRBV4-2 with TRBJ2-3, with 8 bases fitting TRBD1. V was clipped by 0 bases and J by 4 bases; unmatched bases: 6. This CDR3 is built from 16 residues. Germline loops: CDR1 LGHNA, CDR2 YNFKEQ. CDR3 sequence (DNA): TGTGCCAGCAGCCAAGATGCGGCAGGGGGCGCAGATACGCAGTATTTT. Translation: CASSQDAAGGADTQYF.

The chain has TRBV6-5 and TRBJ2-3, with 9 nucleotides matching TRBD1. V lost 6 bases and J lost 2; bases outside the gene matches: 6. The CDR3 contains 15 residues. Per the germline V gene, CDR1 is MNHEY and CDR2 is SVGAGI. The chain's CDR3 is CASRWTGAYTDTQYF. The CDR3 DNA reads TGTGCCAGCAGATGGACAGGGGCTTACACAGATACGCAGTATTTT.

The chain combines TRBV7-9 with TRBJ1-2; 9 bases align to TRBD1. V gave up 1 base and J gave up 7 bases; unmatched junction bases: 19. The CDR3 covers 19 residues. Germline V gene lookup returns CDR1 SEHNR and CDR2 FQNEAQ (reference sequence). The DNA for the CDR3 is TGTGCCAGCAGCTTAGGGTCCCTGGGGAAAACAGGGGGCATAGGTGGCTACACCTTC. Amino acid sequence: CASSLGSLGKTGGIGGYTF. Together with reference TRBV7-9 and TRBJ1-2, the CDR3 gives the full variable domain: DTGVSQNPRHKITKRGQNVTFRCDPISEHNRLYWYRQTLGQGPEFLTYFQNEAQLEKSRLLSDRFSAERPKGSFSTLEIQRTEQGDSAMYLCASSLGSLGKTGGIGGYTFGSGTRLTVV.

This clone rates as hyperexpanded. The rearrangement uses TRBV28 and TRBJ2-2, with 7 bases matching TRBD1. From germline, CDR1 is MDHEN and CDR2 SYDVKM. CDR3 size: 13 residues. J gave up 5 bases and V 5 bases, and 2 bases lay outside the gene matches. In nucleotides, the CDR3 is TGTGCCAGCAGTATCAGGGGGACCGGGGAGCTGTTTTTT. Protein product: CASSIRGTGELFF. The variable domain in full, with the rest retrieved from reference TRBV28 and TRBJ2-2, is DVKVTQSSRYLVKRTGEKVFLECVQDMDHENMFWYRQDPGLGLRLIYFSYDVKMKEKGDIPEGYSVSREKKERFSLILESASTNQTSMYLCASSIRGTGELFFGEGSRLTVL.

The chain carries TRBV18 and TRBJ1-6; the D gene is possibly TRBD1 (6 bases). The CDR3 totals 16 residues. Trimming stripped 3 bases from V and 7 bases from J, with 16 bases between. Per the germline V gene, CDR1 is KGHSH and CDR2 is LQKENI. In DNA, the CDR3 is TGTGCCAGCTCACCGTTCGGCAGGGGCCAGAATTCACCCCTCCACTTT. Its translation is CASSPFGRGQNSPLHF. Drawing the rest from reference TRBV18 and TRBJ1-6, the complete variable domain is NAGVMQNPRHLVRRRGQEARLRCSPMKGHSHVYWYRQLPEEGLKFMVYLQKENIIDESGMPKERFSAEFPKEGPSILRIQQVVRGDSAAYFCASSPFGRGQNSPLHFGNGTRLTVT.

The chain's CDR3 is CASSDPRAHEQYF. The CDR3, as DNA: TGTGCCAGCAGTGATCCCAGGGCCCACGAGCAGTACTTC. The chain couples TRBV2 to TRBJ2-7, with D perhaps matching TRBD1 (5 bases). CDR1 and CDR2 from the germline V gene are SNHLY and FYNNEI. V dropped 3 bases and J dropped 5 bases, with 11 bases sitting between them. The CDR3 totals 13 residues.

This CDR3 is CASSEALGEKLFF. CDR3 in DNA: TGTGCCAGCAGTGAAGCGCTCGGTGAAAAACTGTTTTTT. This chain uses TRBV6-1 with TRBJ1-4, with D uncertain. The CDR3 covers 13 residues. Germline CDR1 is MNHNS and CDR2 is SASEGT. V was pared by 0 bases and J by 7 bases, with 6 bases between.